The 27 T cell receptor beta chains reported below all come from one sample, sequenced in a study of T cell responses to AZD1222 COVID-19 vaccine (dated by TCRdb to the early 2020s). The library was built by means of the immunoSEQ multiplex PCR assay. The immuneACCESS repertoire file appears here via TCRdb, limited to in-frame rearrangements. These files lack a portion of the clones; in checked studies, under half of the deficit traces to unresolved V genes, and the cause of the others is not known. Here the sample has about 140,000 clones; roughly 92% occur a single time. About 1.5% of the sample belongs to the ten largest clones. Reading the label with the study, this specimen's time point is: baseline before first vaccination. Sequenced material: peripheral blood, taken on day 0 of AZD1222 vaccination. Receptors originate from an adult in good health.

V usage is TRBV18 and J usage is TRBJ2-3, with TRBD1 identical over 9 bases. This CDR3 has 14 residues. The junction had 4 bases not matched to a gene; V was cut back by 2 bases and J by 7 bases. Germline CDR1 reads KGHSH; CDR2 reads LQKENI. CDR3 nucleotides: TGTGCCAGCTCACCAGGGGACAGGGCCTATACGCAGTATTTT. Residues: CASSPGDRAYTQYF.

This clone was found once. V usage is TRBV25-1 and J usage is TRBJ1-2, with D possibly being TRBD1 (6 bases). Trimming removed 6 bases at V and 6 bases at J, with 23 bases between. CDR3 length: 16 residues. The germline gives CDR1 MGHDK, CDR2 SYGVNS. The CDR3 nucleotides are TGTGCCAGCAGATCCCCCTCAGGGGCATACCGGGATGGCTACACCTTC. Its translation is CASRSPSGAYRDGYTF.

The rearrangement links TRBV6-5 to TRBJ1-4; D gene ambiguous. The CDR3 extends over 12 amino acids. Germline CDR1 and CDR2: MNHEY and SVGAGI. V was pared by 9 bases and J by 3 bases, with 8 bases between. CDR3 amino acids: CASTAPNEKLFF. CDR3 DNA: TGTGCCAGTACGGCGCCTAATGAAAAACTGTTTTTT.

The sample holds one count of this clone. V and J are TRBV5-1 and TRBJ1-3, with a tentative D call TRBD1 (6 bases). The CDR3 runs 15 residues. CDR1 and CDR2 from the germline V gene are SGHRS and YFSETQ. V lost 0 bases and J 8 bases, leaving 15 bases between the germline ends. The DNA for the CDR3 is TGCGCCAGCAGCTTGGATCCAAACAGGGAGGACACCATATATTTT. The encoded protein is CASSLDPNREDTIYF.

The CDR3 here is CATSGDEETQYF. The CDR3 DNA follows: TGTGCCACCAGTGGGGACGAAGAGACCCAGTACTTC. This chain uses TRBV24-1 with TRBJ2-5; D is possibly TRBD1 or TRBD2 (5 bases each). This CDR3 has 12 residues. Germline assignment: CDR1 KGHDR and CDR2 SFDVKD. V gave up 5 bases and J gave up 3 bases, with 6 bases separating them.

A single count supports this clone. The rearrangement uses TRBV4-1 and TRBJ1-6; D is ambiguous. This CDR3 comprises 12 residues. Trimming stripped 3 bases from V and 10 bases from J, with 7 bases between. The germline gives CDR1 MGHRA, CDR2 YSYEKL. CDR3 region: CASSQGWSPLHF. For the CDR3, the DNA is TGCGCCAGCAGCCAGGGTTGGTCACCCCTCCACTTT.

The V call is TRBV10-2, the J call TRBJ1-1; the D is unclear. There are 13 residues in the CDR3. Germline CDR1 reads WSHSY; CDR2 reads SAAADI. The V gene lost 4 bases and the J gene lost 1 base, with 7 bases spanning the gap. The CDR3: CASSGTANTEAFF. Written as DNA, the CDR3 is TGCGCCAGCAGTGGGACCGCGAACACTGAAGCTTTCTTT.

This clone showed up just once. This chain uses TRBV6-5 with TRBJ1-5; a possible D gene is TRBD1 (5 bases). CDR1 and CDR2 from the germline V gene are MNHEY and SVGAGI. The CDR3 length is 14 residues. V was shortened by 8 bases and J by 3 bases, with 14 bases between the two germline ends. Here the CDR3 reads CASGPGTNNQPQHF. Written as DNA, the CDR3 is TGTGCCAGCGGACCCGGGACGAACAATCAGCCCCAGCATTTT.

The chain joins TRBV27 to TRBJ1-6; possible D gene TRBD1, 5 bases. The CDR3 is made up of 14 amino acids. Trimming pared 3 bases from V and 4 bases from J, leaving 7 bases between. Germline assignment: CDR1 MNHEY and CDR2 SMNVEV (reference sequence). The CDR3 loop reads CASSLGQYNSPLHF. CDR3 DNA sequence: TGTGCCAGCAGTTTGGGGCAGTATAATTCACCCCTCCACTTT.

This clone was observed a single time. The CDR3 nucleotides read TGTGCCAGCAGTGGGCACTGGACAGGGAAGTTCTTC. Translated, it gives CASSGHWTGKFF. The chain is built from TRBV2 and TRBJ2-1; 8 bases align to TRBD1. The CDR3 length is 12 residues. V shed 4 bases and J 14 bases; nucleotides not matched to a gene: 7. Germline V gene lookup returns CDR1 SNHLY and CDR2 FYNNEI. Full variable domain (rest looked up from reference TRBV2 and TRBJ2-1): EPEVTQTPSHQVTQMGQEVILRCVPISNHLYFYWYRQILGQKVEFLVSFYNNEISEKSEIFDDQFSVERPDGSNFTLKIRSTKLEDSAMYFCASSGHWTGKFFGPGTRLTVL.

The DNA for the CDR3 is TGTGCCAGCAGCCGTTGGCGGGAGAGAAGCTACGAGCAGTACTTC. It encodes CASSRWRERSYEQYF. This rearrangement joins TRBV7-3 to TRBJ2-7; 7 bases match TRBD2. The germline V gene has CDR1 SGHTA and CDR2 FQGTGA. Trimming took 5 bases from V and 3 from J; bases not matched to a gene: 10. This CDR3 is 15 amino acids long.

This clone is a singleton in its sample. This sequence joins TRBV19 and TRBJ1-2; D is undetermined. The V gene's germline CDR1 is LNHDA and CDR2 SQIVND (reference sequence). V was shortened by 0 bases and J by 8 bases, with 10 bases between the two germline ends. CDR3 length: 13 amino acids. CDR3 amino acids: CASSIERRSGYTF. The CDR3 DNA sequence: TGTGCCAGTAGTATAGAGAGGCGGTCAGGCTACACCTTC. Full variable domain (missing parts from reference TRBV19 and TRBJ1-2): DGGITQSPKYLFRKEGQNVTLSCEQNLNHDAMYWYRQDPGQGLRLIYYSQIVNDFQKGDIAEGYSVSREKKESFPLTVTSAQKNPTAFYLCASSIERRSGYTFGSGTRLTVV.

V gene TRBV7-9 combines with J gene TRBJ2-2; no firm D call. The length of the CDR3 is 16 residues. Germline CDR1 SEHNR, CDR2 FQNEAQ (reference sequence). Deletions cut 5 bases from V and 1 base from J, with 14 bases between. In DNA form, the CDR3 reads TGTGCCAGCAGCCATCTGAGGTGGCAGAACACCGGGGAGCTGTTTTTT. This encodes CASSHLRWQNTGELFF. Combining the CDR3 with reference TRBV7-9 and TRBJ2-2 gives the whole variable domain DTGVSQNPRHKITKRGQNVTFRCDPISEHNRLYWYRQTLGQGPEFLTYFQNEAQLEKSRLLSDRFSAERPKGSFSTLEIQRTEQGDSAMYLCASSHLRWQNTGELFFGEGSRLTVL.

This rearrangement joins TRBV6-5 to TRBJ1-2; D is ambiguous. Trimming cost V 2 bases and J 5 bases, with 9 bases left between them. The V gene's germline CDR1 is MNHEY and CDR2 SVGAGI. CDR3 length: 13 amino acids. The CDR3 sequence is CASSYTRLYGYTF. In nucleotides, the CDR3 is TGTGCCAGCAGTTACACACGGCTATATGGCTACACCTTC.

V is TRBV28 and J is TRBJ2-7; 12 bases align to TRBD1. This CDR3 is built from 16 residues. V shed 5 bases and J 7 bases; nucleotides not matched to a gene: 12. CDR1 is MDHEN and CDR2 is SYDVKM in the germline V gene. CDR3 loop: CASSAPSGTGGGEQYF. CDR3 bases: TGTGCCAGCAGTGCACCTTCCGGGACAGGGGGCGGTGAGCAGTACTTC. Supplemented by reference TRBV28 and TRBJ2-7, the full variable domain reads DVKVTQSSRYLVKRTGEKVFLECVQDMDHENMFWYRQDPGLGLRLIYFSYDVKMKEKGDIPEGYSVSREKKERFSLILESASTNQTSMYLCASSAPSGTGGGEQYFGPGTRLTVT.

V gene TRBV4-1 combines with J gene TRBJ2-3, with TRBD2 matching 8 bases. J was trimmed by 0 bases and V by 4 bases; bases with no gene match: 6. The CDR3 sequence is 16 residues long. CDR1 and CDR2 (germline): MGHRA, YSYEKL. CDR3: CASSLRLAGSTDTQYF. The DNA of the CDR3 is TGCGCCAGCAGCCTCCGGCTAGCGGGTAGCACAGATACGCAGTATTTT.

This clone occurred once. This CDR3 reads CASSSGSLTGELFF. The CDR3 DNA reads TGTGCCAGCTCAAGCGGGAGTTTAACCGGGGAGCTGTTTTTT. J is TRBJ2-2 and V is TRBV19; TRBD2 agrees at 8 bases. With 9 bases clipped from V and 5 bases from J, the junction kept 8 bases outside the gene matches. This CDR3 comprises 14 residues. Germline assignment: CDR1 LNHDA and CDR2 SQIVND (reference sequence).

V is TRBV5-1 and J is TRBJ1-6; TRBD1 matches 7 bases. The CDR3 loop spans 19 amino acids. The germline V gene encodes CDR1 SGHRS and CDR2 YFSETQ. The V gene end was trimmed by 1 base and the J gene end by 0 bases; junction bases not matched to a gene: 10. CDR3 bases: TGCGCCAGCAGCTTGAGAGGGGGCACCCCGAGCTCCTATAATTCACCCCTCCACTTT. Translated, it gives CASSLRGGTPSSYNSPLHF. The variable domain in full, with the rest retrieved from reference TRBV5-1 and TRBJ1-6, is KAGVTQTPRYLIKTRGQQVTLSCSPISGHRSVSWYQQTPGQGLQFLFEYFSETQRNKGNFPGRFSGRQFSNSRSEMNVSTLELGDSALYLCASSLRGGTPSSYNSPLHFGNGTRLTVT.

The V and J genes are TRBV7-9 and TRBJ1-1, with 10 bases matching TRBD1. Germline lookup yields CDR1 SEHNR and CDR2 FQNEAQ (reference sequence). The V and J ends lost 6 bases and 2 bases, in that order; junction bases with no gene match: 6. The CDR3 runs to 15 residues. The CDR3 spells CASRLRDRGNTEAFF. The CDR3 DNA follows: TGTGCCAGCAGGCTCCGGGACAGGGGCAACACTGAAGCTTTCTTT.

The CDR3: CASSQDRSAGHSTDTQYF. CDR3 in DNA: TGCGCCAGCAGCCAAGATCGGTCAGCGGGGCATAGCACAGATACGCAGTATTTT. The V and J genes are TRBV4-1 and TRBJ2-3, with 7 bases fitting TRBD2. J gave up 0 bases and V 0 bases, and 9 bases lay outside the gene matches. This CDR3 has 18 residues. From germline, CDR1 is MGHRA and CDR2 YSYEKL.

CDR3 nucleotide sequence: TGTGCCAGCAGCTTAGACGCCACCGCCTACGAGCAGTACTTC. Translating it yields CASSLDATAYEQYF. The chain joins TRBV7-2 to TRBJ2-7, with unresolved D. Germline CDR1 reads SGHTA; CDR2 reads FQGNSA. V was clipped by 1 base and J by 2 bases, with 9 bases between them. The CDR3 covers 14 residues.

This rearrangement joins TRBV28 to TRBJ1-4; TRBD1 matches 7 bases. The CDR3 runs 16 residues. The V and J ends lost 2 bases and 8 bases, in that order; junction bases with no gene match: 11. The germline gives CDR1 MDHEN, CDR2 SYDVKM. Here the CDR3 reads CASSLRARQGVEKLFF. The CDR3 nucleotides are TGTGCCAGCAGTTTACGTGCTCGACAGGGCGTGGAAAAACTGTTTTTT.

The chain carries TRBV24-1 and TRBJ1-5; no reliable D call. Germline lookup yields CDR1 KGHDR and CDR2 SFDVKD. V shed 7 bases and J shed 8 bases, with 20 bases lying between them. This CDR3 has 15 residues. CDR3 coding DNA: TGTGCCACCAGCGCCCCTATTGGGCTCTGGGAGCCCCAGCATTTT. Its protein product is CATSAPIGLWEPQHF.

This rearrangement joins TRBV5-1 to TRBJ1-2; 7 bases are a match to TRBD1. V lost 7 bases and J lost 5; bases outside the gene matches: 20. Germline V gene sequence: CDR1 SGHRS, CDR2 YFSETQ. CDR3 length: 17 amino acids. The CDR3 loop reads CASAVLPTGEISYGYTF. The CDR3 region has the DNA TGCGCCAGCGCGGTCCTTCCTACAGGGGAAATTTCGTATGGCTACACCTTC.

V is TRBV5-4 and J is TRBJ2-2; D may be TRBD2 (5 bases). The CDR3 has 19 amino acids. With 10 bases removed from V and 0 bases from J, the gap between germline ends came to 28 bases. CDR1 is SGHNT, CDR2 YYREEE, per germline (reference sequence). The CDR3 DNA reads TGTGCCGGGCGGAAGGTCGAAGGAGGACGGCCAGCGAACACCGGGGAGCTGTTTTTT. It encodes CAGRKVEGGRPANTGELFF.

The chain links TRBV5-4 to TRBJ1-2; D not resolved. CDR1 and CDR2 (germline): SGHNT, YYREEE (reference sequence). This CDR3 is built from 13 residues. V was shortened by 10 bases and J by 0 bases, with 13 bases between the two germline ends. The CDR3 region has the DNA TGTGCCGGCGAGATGAGACCTAACTATGGCTACACCTTC. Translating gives CAGEMRPNYGYTF.

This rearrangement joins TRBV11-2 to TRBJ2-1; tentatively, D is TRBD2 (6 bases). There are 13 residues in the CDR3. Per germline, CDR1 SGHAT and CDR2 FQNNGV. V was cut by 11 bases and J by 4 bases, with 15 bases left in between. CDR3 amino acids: CAVSGVRYNEQFF. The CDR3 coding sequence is TGTGCCGTATCGGGAGTTAGGTACAATGAGCAGTTCTTC. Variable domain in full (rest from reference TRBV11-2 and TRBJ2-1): EAGVAQSPRYKIIEKRQSVAFWCNPISGHATLYWYQQILGQGPKLLIQFQNNGVVDDSQLPKDRFSAERLKGVDSTLKIQPAKLEDSAVYLCAVSGVRYNEQFFGPGTRLTVL.